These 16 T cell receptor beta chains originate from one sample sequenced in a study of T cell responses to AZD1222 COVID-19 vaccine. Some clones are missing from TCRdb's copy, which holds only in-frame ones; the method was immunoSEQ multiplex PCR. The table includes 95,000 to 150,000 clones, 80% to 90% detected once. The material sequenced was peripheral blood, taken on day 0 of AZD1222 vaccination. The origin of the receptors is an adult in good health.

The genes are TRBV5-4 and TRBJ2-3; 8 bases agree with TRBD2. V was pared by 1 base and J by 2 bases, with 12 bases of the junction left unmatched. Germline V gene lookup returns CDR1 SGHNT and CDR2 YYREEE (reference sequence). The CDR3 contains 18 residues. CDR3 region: CASSLRKQLSGDTDTQYF. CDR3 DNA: TGTGCCAGCAGCTTGAGGAAACAGCTTAGCGGGGACACAGATACGCAGTATTTT.

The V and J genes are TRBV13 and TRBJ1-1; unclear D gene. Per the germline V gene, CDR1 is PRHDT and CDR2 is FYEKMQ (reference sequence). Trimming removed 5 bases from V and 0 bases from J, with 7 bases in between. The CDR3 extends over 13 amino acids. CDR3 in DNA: TGTGCCAGCAGCCGAGGGCTGAACACTGAAGCTTTCTTT. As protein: CASSRGLNTEAFF.

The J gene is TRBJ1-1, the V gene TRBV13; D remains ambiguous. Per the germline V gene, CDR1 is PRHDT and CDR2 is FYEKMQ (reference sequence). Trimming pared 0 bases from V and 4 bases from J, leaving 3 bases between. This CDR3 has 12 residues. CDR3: CASSLGFTEAFF. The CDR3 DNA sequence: TGTGCCAGCAGCTTAGGCTTCACTGAAGCTTTCTTT.

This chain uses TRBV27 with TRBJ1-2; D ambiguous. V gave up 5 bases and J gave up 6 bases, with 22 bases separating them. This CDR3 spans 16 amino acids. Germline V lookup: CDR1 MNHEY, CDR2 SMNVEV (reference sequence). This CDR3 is CASSPYDERWPHGYTF. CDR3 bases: TGTGCCAGCAGTCCGTACGACGAACGCTGGCCTCATGGCTACACCTTC.

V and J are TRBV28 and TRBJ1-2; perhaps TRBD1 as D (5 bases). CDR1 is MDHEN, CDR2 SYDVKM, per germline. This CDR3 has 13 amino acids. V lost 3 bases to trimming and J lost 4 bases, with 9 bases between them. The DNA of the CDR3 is TGTGCCAGCAGTTTTCAGGGTCGCTATGGCTACACCTTC. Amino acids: CASSFQGRYGYTF.

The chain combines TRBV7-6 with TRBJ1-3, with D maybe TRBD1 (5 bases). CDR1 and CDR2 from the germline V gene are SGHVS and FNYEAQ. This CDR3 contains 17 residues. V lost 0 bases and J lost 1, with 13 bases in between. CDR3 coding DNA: TGTGCCAGCAGCTTAGCGCAGGGAGGAGTATCTGGAAACACCATATATTTT. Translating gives CASSLAQGGVSGNTIYF.

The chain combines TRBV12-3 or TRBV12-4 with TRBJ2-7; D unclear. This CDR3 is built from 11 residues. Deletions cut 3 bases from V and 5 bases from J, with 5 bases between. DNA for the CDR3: TGTGCCAGCAGTTTGTTAGACGAGCAGTACTTC. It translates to CASSLLDEQYF.

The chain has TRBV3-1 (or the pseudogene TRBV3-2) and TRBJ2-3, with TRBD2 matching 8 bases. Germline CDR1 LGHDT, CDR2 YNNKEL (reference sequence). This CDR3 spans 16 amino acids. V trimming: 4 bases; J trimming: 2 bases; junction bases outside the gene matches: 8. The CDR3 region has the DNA TGTGCCAGCAGCCCAATAGGACTAGCAGACACAGATACGCAGTATTTT. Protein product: CASSPIGLADTDTQYF.

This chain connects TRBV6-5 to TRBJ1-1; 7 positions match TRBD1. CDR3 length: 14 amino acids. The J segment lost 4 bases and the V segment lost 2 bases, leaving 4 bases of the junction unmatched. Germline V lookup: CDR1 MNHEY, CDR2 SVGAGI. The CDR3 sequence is CASSYVGTATEAFF. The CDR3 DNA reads TGTGCCAGCAGTTACGTAGGGACAGCCACTGAAGCTTTCTTT.

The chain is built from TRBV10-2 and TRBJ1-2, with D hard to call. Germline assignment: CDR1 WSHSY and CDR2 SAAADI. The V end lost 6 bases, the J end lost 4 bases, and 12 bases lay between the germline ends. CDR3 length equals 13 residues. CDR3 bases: TGCGCCAGCAGGGGCGGAGAAGCCTATGGCTACACCTTC. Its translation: CASRGGEAYGYTF.

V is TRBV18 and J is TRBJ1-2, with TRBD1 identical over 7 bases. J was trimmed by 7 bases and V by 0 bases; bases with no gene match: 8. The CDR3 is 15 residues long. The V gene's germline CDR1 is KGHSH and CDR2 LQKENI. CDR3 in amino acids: CASSPPLGQTLGYTF. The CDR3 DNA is TGTGCCAGCTCACCACCGCTGGGACAGACCCTTGGCTACACCTTC.

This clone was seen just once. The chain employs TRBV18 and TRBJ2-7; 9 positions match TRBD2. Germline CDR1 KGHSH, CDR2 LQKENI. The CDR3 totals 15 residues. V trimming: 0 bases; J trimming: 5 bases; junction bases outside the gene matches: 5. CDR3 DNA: TGTGCCAGCTCACCACCGGGGCGGGGGGGCAACGAGCAGTACTTC. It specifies CASSPPGRGGNEQYF.

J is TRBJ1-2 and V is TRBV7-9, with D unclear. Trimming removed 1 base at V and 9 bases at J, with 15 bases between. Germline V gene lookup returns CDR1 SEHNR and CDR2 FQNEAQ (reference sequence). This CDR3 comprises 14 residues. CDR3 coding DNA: TGTGCCAGCAGCTTAGGGTTGGACGACGGCAGCTACACCTTC. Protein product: CASSLGLDDGSYTF.

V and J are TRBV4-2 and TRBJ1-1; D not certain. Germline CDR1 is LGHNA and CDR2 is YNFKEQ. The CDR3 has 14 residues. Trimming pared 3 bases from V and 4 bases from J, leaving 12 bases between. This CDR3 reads CASSQGPGITEAFF. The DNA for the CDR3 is TGTGCCAGCAGCCAGGGTCCGGGGATCACTGAAGCTTTCTTT.

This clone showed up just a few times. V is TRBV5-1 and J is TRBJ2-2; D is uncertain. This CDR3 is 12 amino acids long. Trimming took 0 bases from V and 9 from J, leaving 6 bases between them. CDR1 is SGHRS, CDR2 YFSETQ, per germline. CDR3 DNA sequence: TGCGCCAGCAGCTTGGACTACCGGGAGCTGTTTTTT. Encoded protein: CASSLDYRELFF.

CDR3 in amino acids: CASSPPGTGSGELFF. The CDR3 DNA is TGTGCCAGCAGTCCTCCCGGGACAGGGTCCGGGGAGCTGTTTTTT. The J gene is TRBJ2-2, the V gene TRBV28, with 9 nucleotides matching TRBD1. V lost 5 bases and J lost 6; bases outside the gene matches: 7. The CDR3 sequence is 15 residues long. Per germline, CDR1 MDHEN and CDR2 SYDVKM.